What follows are 3 T cell receptor beta chains derived from one specimen sequenced in a study of beta chain features in type 1 diabetes. Expressed TCRB transcripts got sequenced, as all isolated RNA was reverse transcribed. Clones were read by immunoSEQ multiplex PCR, and TCRdb kept only the in-frame ones, dropping some. The sample lists hundreds of thousands of clones, under 70% occurring once. The sequenced sample was naive CD4+ T cells from blood. These receptor sequences come from a man aged 25 to 40 in good health.

This clone was counted a few times. This chain links TRBV27 with TRBJ1-1; D gene uncertain. The CDR3 spans 14 residues. Trimming stripped 3 bases from V and 5 bases from J, with 13 bases between. Looked up from germline, CDR1 is MNHEY and CDR2 is SMNVEV (reference sequence). As DNA, the CDR3 is TGTGCCAGCAGTTTCGGTCAGGTAGGGACTGAAGCTTTCTTT. Residues: CASSFGQVGTEAFF.

The CDR3 sequence is CAWNMIRGFGANVLTF. CDR3 DNA sequence: TGTGCCTGGAATATGATCAGGGGGTTTGGGGCCAACGTCCTGACTTTC. The chain uses TRBV30 and TRBJ2-6; 7 bases fit TRBD1. Germline CDR1 is GTSNPN and CDR2 is SVGIG (reference sequence). V dropped 4 bases and J dropped 3; count of bases not matched to a gene: 9. This CDR3 has 16 amino acids.

The chain carries TRBV30 and TRBJ1-4; tentative D call: TRBD1 (5 bases). This CDR3 has 12 residues. Deletions cut 1 base from V and 8 bases from J, with 8 bases between. Germline loops: CDR1 GTSNPN, CDR2 SVGIG (reference sequence). This chain's CDR3 is CAWSEGREKLFF. The CDR3 DNA is TGTGCCTGGAGTGAGGGACGGGAAAAACTGTTTTTT.